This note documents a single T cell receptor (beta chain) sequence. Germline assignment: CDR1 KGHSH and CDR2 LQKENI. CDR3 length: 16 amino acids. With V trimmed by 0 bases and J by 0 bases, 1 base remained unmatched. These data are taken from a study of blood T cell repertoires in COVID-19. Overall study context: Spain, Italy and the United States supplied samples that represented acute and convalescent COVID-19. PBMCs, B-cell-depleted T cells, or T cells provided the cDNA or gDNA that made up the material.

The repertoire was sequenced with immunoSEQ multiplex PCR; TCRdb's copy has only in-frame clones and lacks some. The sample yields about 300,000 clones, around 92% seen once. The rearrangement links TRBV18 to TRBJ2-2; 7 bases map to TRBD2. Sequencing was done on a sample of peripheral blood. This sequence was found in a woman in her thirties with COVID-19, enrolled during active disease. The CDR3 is CASSPPAGANTGELFF. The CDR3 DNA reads TGTGCCAGCTCACCACCGGCGGGGGCGAACACCGGGGAGCTGTTTTTT.